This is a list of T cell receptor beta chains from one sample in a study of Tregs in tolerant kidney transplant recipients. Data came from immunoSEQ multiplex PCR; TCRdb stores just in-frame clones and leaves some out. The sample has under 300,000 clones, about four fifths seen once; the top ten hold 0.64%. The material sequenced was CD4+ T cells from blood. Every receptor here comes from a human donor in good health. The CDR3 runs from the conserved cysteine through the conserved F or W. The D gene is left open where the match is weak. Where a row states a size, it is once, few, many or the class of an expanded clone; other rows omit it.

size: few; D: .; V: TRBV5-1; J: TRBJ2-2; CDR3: CASHLPPGELFF; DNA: TGCGCCAGCCACCTTCCCCCCGGGGAGCTGTTTTTT
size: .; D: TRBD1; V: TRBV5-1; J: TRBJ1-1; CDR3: CASSRGTVMNTEAFF; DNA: TGCGCCAGCAGCAGAGGGACAGTCATGAACACTGAAGCTTTCTTT
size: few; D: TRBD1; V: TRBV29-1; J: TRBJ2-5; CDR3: CSVAGGETQYF; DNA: TGCAGCGTTGCAGGGGGAGAGACCCAGTACTTC
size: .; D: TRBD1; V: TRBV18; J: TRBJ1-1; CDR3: CASSPRTGNTEAFF; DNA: TGTGCCAGCTCACCTCGGACAGGGAACACTGAAGCTTTCTTT
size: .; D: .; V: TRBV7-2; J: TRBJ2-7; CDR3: CASSQGYNEQYF; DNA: TGTGCCAGCAGCCAAGGATATAACGAGCAGTACTTC
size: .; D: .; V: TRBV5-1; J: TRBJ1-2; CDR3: CASSPETGPNYGYTF; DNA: TGCGCCAGCAGCCCCGAGACAGGCCCCAACTATGGCTACACCTTC
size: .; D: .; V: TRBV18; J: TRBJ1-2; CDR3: CASSPVPQDYGYTF; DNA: TGTGCCAGCTCCCCTGTTCCACAGGACTATGGCTACACCTTC
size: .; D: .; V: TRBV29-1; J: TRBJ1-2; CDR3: CSVAAGGADYGYTF; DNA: TGCAGCGTTGCCGCGGGCGGGGCGGACTATGGCTACACCTTC
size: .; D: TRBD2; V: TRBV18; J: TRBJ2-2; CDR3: CVSSPTRTSGRATTGELFF; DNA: TGTGTCAGCTCACCAACTAGGACTAGCGGGAGGGCCACCACCGGGGAGCTGTTTTTT
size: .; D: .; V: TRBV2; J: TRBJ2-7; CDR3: CASSAFRGNEQYF; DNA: TGTGCCAGCAGTGCCTTCCGGGGAAACGAGCAGTACTTC
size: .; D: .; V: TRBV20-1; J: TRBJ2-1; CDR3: CSARTDNEQFF; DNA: TGCAGTGCTAGGACAGACAATGAGCAGTTCTTC
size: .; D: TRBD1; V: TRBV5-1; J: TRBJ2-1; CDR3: CASSRDRTYNEQFF; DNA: TGCGCCAGCTCCCGGGACAGAACCTACAATGAGCAGTTCTTC
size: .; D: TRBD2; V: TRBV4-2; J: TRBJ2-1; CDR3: CASSHLGLAGSSYNEQFF; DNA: TGTGCCAGCAGCCACCTGGGACTAGCGGGTAGCTCCTACAATGAGCAGTTCTTC
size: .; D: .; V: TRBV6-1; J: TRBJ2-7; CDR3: CASSEFYEQYF; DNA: TGTGCCAGCAGTGAATTTTACGAGCAGTACTTC
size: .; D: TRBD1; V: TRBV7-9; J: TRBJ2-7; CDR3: CASSPYGTGLNEQYF; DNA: TGTGCCAGCAGCCCTTATGGGACAGGGCTCAACGAGCAGTACTTC
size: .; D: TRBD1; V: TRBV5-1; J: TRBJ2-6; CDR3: CASSQRGQVPSGANVLTF; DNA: TGCGCCAGCAGCCAAAGAGGACAGGTTCCCTCTGGGGCCAACGTCCTGACTTTC
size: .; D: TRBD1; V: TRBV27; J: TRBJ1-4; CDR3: CASRGTGVNEKLFF; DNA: TGTGCCAGTCGGGGGACAGGAGTTAATGAAAAACTGTTTTTT
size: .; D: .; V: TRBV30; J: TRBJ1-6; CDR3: CAWSPRGRSSYNSPLHF; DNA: TGTGCCTGGAGTCCCCGGGGCCGGAGCTCCTATAATTCACCCCTCCACTTT
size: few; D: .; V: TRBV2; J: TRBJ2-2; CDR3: CASTPERRVTGELFF; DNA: TGTGCCAGCACTCCAGAACGGCGAGTCACCGGGGAGCTGTTTTTT
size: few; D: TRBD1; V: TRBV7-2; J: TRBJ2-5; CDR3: CASSFNRGRETQYF; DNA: TGTGCCAGCAGCTTCAACAGGGGAAGAGAGACCCAGTACTTC
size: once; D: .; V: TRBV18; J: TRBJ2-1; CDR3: CASSPDSFSYNEQFF; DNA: TGTGCCAGCTCACCTGACAGTTTCTCCTACAATGAGCAGTTCTTC
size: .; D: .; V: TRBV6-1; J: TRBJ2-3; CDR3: CASGSTRGTDTQYF; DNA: TGTGCCAGCGGCTCCACAAGGGGTACAGATACGCAGTATTTT
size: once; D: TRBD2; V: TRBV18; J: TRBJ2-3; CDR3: CASSPAGVWGTDTQYF; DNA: TGTGCCAGCTCACCTGCGGGAGTATGGGGCACAGATACGCAGTATTTT
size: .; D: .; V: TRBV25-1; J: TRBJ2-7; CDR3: CASGPGQDRGYSYEQYF; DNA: TGTGCCAGCGGACCGGGACAAGATAGGGGCTACTCCTACGAGCAGTACTTC
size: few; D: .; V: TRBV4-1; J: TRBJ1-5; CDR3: CASSQVRGNQPQHF; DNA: TGCGCCAGCAGCCAAGTGAGGGGCAATCAGCCCCAGCATTTT
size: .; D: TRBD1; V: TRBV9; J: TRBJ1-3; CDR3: CASSVGGQGSGNTIYF; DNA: TGTGCCAGCAGCGTAGGGGGACAGGGATCTGGAAACACCATATATTTT
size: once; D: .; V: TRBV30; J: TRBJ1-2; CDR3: CAWRLPPKVGYGYTF; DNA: TGTGCCTGGAGACTACCCCCCAAAGTCGGCTATGGCTACACCTTC
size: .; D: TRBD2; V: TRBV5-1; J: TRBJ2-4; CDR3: CASSFLETSAKNIQYF; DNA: TGCGCCAGCAGCTTTCTTGAGACTAGCGCCAAAAACATTCAGTACTTC
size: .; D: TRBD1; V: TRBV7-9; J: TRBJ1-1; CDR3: CASSLGTGGLNPEAFF; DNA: TGTGCCAGCAGCTTAGGGACAGGGGGCCTGAACCCTGAAGCTTTCTTT
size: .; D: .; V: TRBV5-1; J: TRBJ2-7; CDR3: CASSLEGGLYEQYF; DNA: TGCGCCAGCAGCTTGGAGGGGGGCCTCTACGAGCAGTACTTC
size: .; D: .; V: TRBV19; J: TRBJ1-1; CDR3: CASSDGGRTEAFF; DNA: TGTGCCAGTAGTGACGGAGGCCGGACTGAAGCTTTCTTT
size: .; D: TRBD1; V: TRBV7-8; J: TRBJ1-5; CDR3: CASSTGQGAGQPQHF; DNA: TGTGCCAGCAGCACTGGACAGGGGGCAGGACAGCCCCAGCATTTT
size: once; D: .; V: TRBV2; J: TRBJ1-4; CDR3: CAGGQSPEKLFF; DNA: TGTGCCGGCGGACAGTCCCCGGAAAAACTGTTTTTT
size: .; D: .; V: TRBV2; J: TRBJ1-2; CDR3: CASSEGLDRDGYTF; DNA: TGTGCCAGCAGTGAGGGGTTGGACAGAGATGGCTACACCTTC
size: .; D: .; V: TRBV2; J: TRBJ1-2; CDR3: CASRVQGSSNYGYTF; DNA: TGTGCCAGCAGGGTACAGGGCTCTTCTAACTATGGCTACACCTTC
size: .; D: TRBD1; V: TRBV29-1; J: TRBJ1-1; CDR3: CSVKELAGGVYRSSGNTEAFF; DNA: TGCAGCGTCAAGGAGTTGGCAGGGGGCGTTTACCGTTCAAGCGGGAACACTGAAGCTTTCTTT
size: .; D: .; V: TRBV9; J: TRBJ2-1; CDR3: CASSPRTTHNEQFF; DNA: TGTGCCAGCAGCCCTCGGACTACCCACAATGAGCAGTTCTTC
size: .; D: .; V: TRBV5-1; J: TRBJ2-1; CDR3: CASSSDSQDNEQFF; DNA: TGCGCCAGCAGCTCTGACAGTCAGGACAATGAGCAGTTCTTC
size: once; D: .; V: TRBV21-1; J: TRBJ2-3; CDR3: CASRRDRATDTQYF; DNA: TGTGCCAGCAGAAGGGACAGGGCAACAGATACGCAGTATTTT
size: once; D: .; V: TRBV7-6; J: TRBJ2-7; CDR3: CASSLEYEQYF; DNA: TGTGCCAGCAGCTTAGAGTACGAGCAGTACTTC
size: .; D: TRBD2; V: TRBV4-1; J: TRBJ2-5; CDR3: CASSQVLAGVYQETQYF; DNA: TGCGCCAGCAGCCAAGTCCTAGCGGGGGTGTATCAAGAGACCCAGTACTTC
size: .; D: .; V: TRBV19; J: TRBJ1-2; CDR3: CASSMRGDGGYGYTF; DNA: TGTGCCAGTAGTATGAGAGGGGATGGTGGCTATGGCTACACCTTC
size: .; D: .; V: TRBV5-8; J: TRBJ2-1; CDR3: CASSFRGATWEYNEQFF; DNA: TGTGCCAGCAGCTTCCGGGGCGCCACGTGGGAATACAATGAGCAGTTCTTC
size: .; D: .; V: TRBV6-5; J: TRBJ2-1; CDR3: CASSEGPIRSQFF; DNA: TGTGCCAGCAGTGAGGGTCCGATACGGTCGCAGTTCTTC
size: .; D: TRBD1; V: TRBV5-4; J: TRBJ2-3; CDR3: CASSRRQGLLDTQYF; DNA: TGTGCCAGCAGCCGGAGACAGGGGTTATTGGATACGCAGTATTTT
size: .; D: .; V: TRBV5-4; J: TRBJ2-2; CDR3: CASSLGAERNTGELFF; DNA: TGTGCCAGCAGCTTAGGAGCGGAGAGGAACACCGGGGAGCTGTTTTTT
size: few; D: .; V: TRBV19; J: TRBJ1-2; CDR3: CASSTTLSQSYGYTF; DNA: TGTGCCAGTAGTACGACCTTGAGCCAGTCCTATGGCTACACCTTC